This is a list of T cell receptor beta chains from one sample in a study of shared clonotypes between healthy human individuals. The data were produced by immunoSEQ multiplex PCR, yet TCRdb's version contains in-frame clones alone and is incomplete. The sample holds some 1,600,000 clones; 95% to 99% are singletons and the top ten take approximately 0.44%. Input material: naive CD4+ T cells sorted from blood. These receptor sequences come from a man in his thirties or forties in good health. Each CDR3 is given with its conserved first and last residue. D genes are given only for firm matches. Clone size appears in some rows only: once, few, many, or a class for an expanded clone.

-,TRBJ2-1,TRBV12-5,TRBD2,TGTGCTAGTGGTTACTATCTAGCGGGCTCCTACAATGAGCAGTTCTTC,CASGYYLAGSYNEQFF
-,TRBJ2-3,TRBV18,TRBD2,TGTGCCAGCTCACCACGACTAGCGGGAGATTCAGATACGCAGTATTTT,CASSPRLAGDSDTQYF
-,TRBJ2-7,TRBV11-2,-,TGTGCCAGCAGCTTAGATCCCGGCGGAGGCGCCTACGAGCAGTACTTC,CASSLDPGGGAYEQYF
-,TRBJ1-1,TRBV9,-,TGTGCCAGCAGCGTGGGCATGAACACTGAAGCTTTCTTT,CASSVGMNTEAFF
once,TRBJ1-5,TRBV7-6,TRBD1,TGTGCCAGCAGCTTAGCTTCGGGACAGGGGGCAGGTCAGCCCCAGCATTTT,CASSLASGQGAGQPQHF
-,TRBJ2-5,TRBV6-5,TRBD1,TGTGCCAGCAGTTACACAGGGGGTCGAGAGACCCAGTACTTC,CASSYTGGRETQYF
-,TRBJ2-7,TRBV6-5,TRBD2,TGTGCCAGCAGTTACGCCAGACTAGCGGAGGCCTACGAGCAGTACTTC,CASSYARLAEAYEQYF
-,TRBJ2-7,TRBV28,TRBD2,TGTGCCAGCAGTTTCTCGACTAGCGGAACTCCCTACGAGCAGTACTTC,CASSFSTSGTPYEQYF
-,TRBJ2-3,TRBV2,-,TGTGCCAGCAGACAGGGATGGACAGATACGCAGTATTTT,CASRQGWTDTQYF
once,TRBJ2-7,TRBV7-7,-,TGTGCTAGCAGCTTGGGGGGCAAGGCCTACGAGCAGTACTTC,CASSLGGKAYEQYF
-,TRBJ2-7,TRBV4-3,-,TGCGCCAGCAGCCAAGAAGGCAGGGGAAAATACGAGCAGTACTTC,CASSQEGRGKYEQYF
once,TRBJ2-7,TRBV28,TRBD1,TGTGCCAGCTTCCAGGGGGATAACTACGAGCAGTACTTC,CASFQGDNYEQYF
-,TRBJ2-5,TRBV10-3,-,TGTGCCATCAGTGAGTCGAGCCGGTTGCTTGGGGAGACCCAGTACTTC,CAISESSRLLGETQYF
-,TRBJ2-2,TRBV11-2,TRBD2,TGTGCCAGCAGCTTAAAGGTGTCTAGCGGGAGTACCGGGGAGCTGTTTTTT,CASSLKVSSGSTGELFF
-,TRBJ1-4,TRBV7-9,TRBD1,TGTGCCAGCAGCTTAGTGGGACAGCGAAATGAAAAACTGTTTTTT,CASSLVGQRNEKLFF
-,TRBJ1-1,TRBV5-5,-,TGTGCCAGCAGCTTGTTCGACAGTCGGGAGAACACTGAAGCTTTCTTT,CASSLFDSRENTEAFF
-,TRBJ2-3,TRBV7-2,TRBD2,TGTGCCAGCACCCTGGGACTAGCGGGAGGGGTGGCAGATACGCAGTATTTT,CASTLGLAGGVADTQYF
-,TRBJ2-7,TRBV18,-,TGTGCCAGCTCACCCACAGGCAACGAGCAGTACTTC,CASSPTGNEQYF
-,TRBJ1-6,TRBV5-1,TRBD1,TGCGCCACCGGGCCCGGGACAGGGAATTCACCCCTCCACTTT,CATGPGTGNSPLHF
-,TRBJ2-5,TRBV5-4,-,TGTGCCAGCAGCTCACAGCGGTCGGAGACCCAGTACTTC,CASSSQRSETQYF
-,TRBJ2-2,TRBV5-1,-,TGCGCCAGCAGCTTGCGTGCTACAACTATTACCGGGGAGCTGTTTTTT,CASSLRATTITGELFF
once,TRBJ1-2,TRBV6-1,-,TGTGCCAGCAGTGAAGCGCTTCGCGGGGGTGGCTACACCTTC,CASSEALRGGGYTF